The 13 T cell receptor beta chains below come from one sample, sequenced in a study of cytomegalovirus exposure and HLA in healthy donors. Clones were sequenced by immunoSEQ multiplex PCR, and TCRdb holds only the in-frame ones, with some missing. The table lists tens of thousands of clones, approximately 90% of them singletons, with approximately 2% in the top ten. The sample comprised PBMCs. Receptors were obtained from a man aged 25 to 45 in good health and CMV-seronegative.

The chain couples TRBV28 to TRBJ2-1, with 12 bases matching TRBD1. The CDR3 spans 19 residues. V gave up 7 bases and J gave up 2 bases; unmatched junction bases: 15. Germline CDR1 MDHEN, CDR2 SYDVKM. CDR3 in DNA: TGTGCCAGCAACCTCCCAACCCCGGGACAGGGGGCGGCCTACAATGAGCAGTTCTTC. It encodes CASNLPTPGQGAAYNEQFF.

The chain links TRBV6-5 to TRBJ1-2; TRBD1 aligns across 7 bases. Unmatched junction bases numbered 4, after V lost 3 bases and J lost 0 bases. The CDR3 has 15 amino acids. Germline-derived CDR1 and CDR2 are MNHEY and SVGAGI. CDR3 protein: CASSYGTEANYGYTF. Here the CDR3 DNA reads TGTGCCAGCAGTTATGGGACAGAAGCTAACTATGGCTACACCTTC.

This chain joins TRBV6-6 and TRBJ1-1; D is possibly TRBD1 (5 bases). The length of the CDR3 is 12 residues. Trimming removed 6 bases at V and 11 bases at J, with 16 bases between. Germline CDR1 MNHNY, CDR2 SVGAGI (reference sequence). CDR3 nucleotides: TGTGCCAGCAGACGCGACAGCCAGTTGGCTTTCTTT. Translation gives CASRRDSQLAFF.

The sample holds one count of this clone. V is TRBV19 and J is TRBJ2-7; TRBD2 aligns across 8 bases. This CDR3 is built from 15 residues. CDR1 and CDR2 (germline): LNHDA, SQIVND (reference sequence). The V and J ends lost 4 bases and 0 bases, in that order; junction bases with no gene match: 5. The chain's CDR3 is CASSTSGLNSYEQYF. The CDR3 DNA reads TGTGCCAGTAGTACTAGCGGGTTGAACTCCTACGAGCAGTACTTC.

The chain carries TRBV5-4 and TRBJ2-2; D remains unclear. Trimming removed 4 bases from V and 4 bases from J, with 11 bases in between. Germline CDR1 and CDR2: SGHNT and YYREEE (reference sequence). The CDR3 contains 14 residues. The CDR3 DNA follows: TGTGCCAGCAGCCCATTGACTTCCACCGGGGAGCTGTTTTTT. Its protein product is CASSPLTSTGELFF.

V usage is TRBV6-1 and J usage is TRBJ2-7; the match to TRBD1 covers 7 bases. There are 14 residues in the CDR3. Trimming removed 8 bases from V and 2 bases from J; junction bases left unmatched: 9. The V gene's germline CDR1 is MNHNS and CDR2 SASEGT. DNA for the CDR3: TGTGCCAGCTCTCCCGGGACAGTCCCCTACGAGCAGTACTTC. Translation: CASSPGTVPYEQYF.

The chain has TRBV13 and TRBJ2-7; tentative D call: TRBD2 (5 bases). The CDR3 has 15 residues. Trimming stripped 1 base from V and 7 bases from J, with 17 bases between. Germline V CDR1 and CDR2: PRHDT, FYEKMQ (reference sequence). CDR3 region: CASSLVADALGEQYF. The CDR3 region has the DNA TGTGCCAGCAGCTTAGTGGCGGACGCACTAGGGGAGCAGTACTTC.

The V gene is TRBV6-5, the J gene TRBJ1-3, with D perhaps TRBD1 (5 bases). The CDR3 is 15 amino acids. Per the germline V gene, CDR1 is MNHEY and CDR2 is SVGAGI. V lost 2 bases and J 2 bases, leaving 10 bases between the germline ends. CDR3 in DNA: TGTGCCAGCAGTTACACGCAGGGTGCTGGAAACACCATATATTTT. As protein: CASSYTQGAGNTIYF.

About this clone: The junction shows a germline mismatch at one end, possibly a read error. This rearrangement joins TRBV7-7 to TRBJ2-2, with 7 bases matching TRBD1. The V gene's germline CDR1 is SSHAT and CDR2 FNYEAQ (reference sequence). The length of the CDR3 is 16 residues. The CDR3 DNA is TGTGCTAGCAGCTTAGGGGGCCGGCAGAACACCGGGGAGCTGTTTTTT. Protein: CASSLGGRQNTGELFF.

The chain carries TRBV27 and TRBJ2-5, with D possibly matching TRBD1 (6 bases). V was pared by 0 bases and J by 3 bases, with 14 bases between. This CDR3 is built from 16 residues. Germline V gene lookup returns CDR1 MNHEY and CDR2 SMNVEV (reference sequence). DNA of the CDR3: TGTGCCAGCAGTTTATCGGACGGGACAAAGAAAGAGACCCAGTACTTC. Amino acids: CASSLSDGTKKETQYF.

The chain has TRBV11-2 and TRBJ1-2; TRBD1 matches 9 bases. The germline V gene encodes CDR1 SGHAT and CDR2 FQNNGV. The junction had 11 bases not matched to a gene; V was cut back by 2 bases and J by 4 bases. The CDR3 contains 17 residues. The CDR3 sequence: CASSLPRGGTGFYGYTF. The DNA for the CDR3 is TGTGCCAGCAGCTTACCCAGAGGGGGGACAGGGTTCTATGGCTACACCTTC.

V gene TRBV15 combines with J gene TRBJ2-2; 12 positions agree with TRBD2. The V and J ends lost 8 bases and 0 bases, in that order; junction bases with no gene match: 4. CDR3 length equals 16 residues. The germline CDR1 and CDR2 sequences are LNHNV and YYDKDF (reference sequence). Here the CDR3 reads CATSTSGGTNTGELFF. The DNA of the CDR3 is TGTGCCACCTCGACTAGCGGGGGTACGAACACCGGGGAGCTGTTTTTT. Combining the CDR3 with reference TRBV15 and TRBJ2-2 gives the whole variable domain DAMVIQNPRYQVTQFGKPVTLSCSQTLNHNVMYWYQQKSSQAPKLLFHYYDKDFNNEADTPDNFQSRRPNTSFCFLDIRSPGLGDTAMYLCATSTSGGTNTGELFFGEGSRLTVL.

The CDR3 nucleotides are TGTGCCAGCAGTCTCAACTATGGCTACACCTTC. Residues: CASSLNYGYTF. V usage is TRBV2 and J usage is TRBJ1-2; the D is unclear. Trimming took off 5 bases at V and 2 bases at J, with 3 bases between the two ends. The CDR3 has 11 amino acids. The germline V gene encodes CDR1 SNHLY and CDR2 FYNNEI.